The 15 T cell receptor beta chains reported below all come from one sample, sequenced in a study of T-cell memory formation after mild COVID-19. A single record per CDR3 protein comes from TCRdb applying MiXCR to the 5' RACE reads. The top ten clones hold approximately 12% of a sample with roughly 600,000 distinct CDR3 sequences, roughly 17% of them seen once. The sequenced sample was PBMCs or a T cell subset sorted from them (not recorded which). The receptors were gathered from an adult woman who had mild COVID-19 (a few samples of this study predate the infection). Cell type and time point are not known.

Only a few counts were recorded for this clonotype. J is TRBJ2-2 and V is TRBV9; no clear D gene. CDR1 and CDR2 from the germline V gene are SGDLS and YYNGEE. The CDR3 extends over 15 amino acids. V shed 0 bases and J shed 2 bases, with 8 bases lying between them. The CDR3 region is CASSVADVNTGELFF. The CDR3 DNA sequence: TGTGCCAGCAGCGTAGCGGACGTTAACACCGGGGAGCTGTTTTTT.

The sample holds a few counts of this clonotype. The V and J genes are TRBV12-3 or TRBV12-4 and TRBJ2-7, with 10 bases matching TRBD1. The CDR3 contains 16 residues. After removal of 5 bases from V and 3 bases from J, the junction contained 10 bases not matched to a gene. The chain's CDR3 is CASSQETGGGYYEQYF. CDR3 in DNA: TGTGCCAGCAGTCAAGAGACAGGGGGCGGCTACTACGAGCAGTACTTC.

This chain links TRBV30 with TRBJ1-1, with TRBD1 as a possible D gene (5 bases). Trimming shortened V by 7 bases and J by 0 bases, and 15 bases separated the two germline ends. The CDR3 is made up of 14 amino acids. The germline CDR1 and CDR2 sequences are GTSNPN and SVGIG (reference sequence). The CDR3 DNA follows: TGTGCCTCGACTGTGGACACCCTGAACACTGAAGCTTTCTTT. Translation: CASTVDTLNTEAFF.

This clonotype came up many times. The CDR3 DNA reads as TGTGCCAGTAGTATAGACCCCTCAGCGGGCGGGACAGATACGCAGTATTTT. It is translated as CASSIDPSAGGTDTQYF. V is TRBV19 and J is TRBJ2-3; D might be TRBD2 (6 bases). Germline V gene lookup returns CDR1 LNHDA and CDR2 SQIVND (reference sequence). This CDR3 spans 17 amino acids. V was shortened by 0 bases and J by 3 bases, with 16 bases between the two germline ends.

The chain has TRBV4-2 and TRBJ1-4; D might be TRBD1 (5 bases). The CDR3 spans 17 residues. The ends were cut back, 0 bases at V and 5 bases at J, with 16 bases in the middle. Per the germline V gene, CDR1 is LGHNA and CDR2 is YNFKEQ. In DNA form, the CDR3 reads TGTGCCAGCAGCCAAGATCACCCGGGACTACGAAATGAAAAACTGTTTTTT. Translated, it gives CASSQDHPGLRNEKLFF.

The V call is TRBV5-1, the J call TRBJ1-1; D unclear. Germline CDR1 and CDR2: SGHRS and YFSETQ. The CDR3 spans 16 residues. V was shortened by 3 bases and J by 2 bases, with 17 bases between the two germline ends. CDR3 sequence: CASSSLRSRINTEAFF. The CDR3 region has the DNA TGCGCCAGCAGCTCCCTTCGTTCCAGAATCAACACTGAAGCTTTCTTT. The entire variable domain, with the rest obtained from reference TRBV5-1 and TRBJ1-1, is as follows: KAGVTQTPRYLIKTRGQQVTLSCSPISGHRSVSWYQQTPGQGLQFLFEYFSETQRNKGNFPGRFSGRQFSNSRSEMNVSTLELGDSALYLCASSSLRSRINTEAFFGQGTRLTVV.

V gene TRBV7-8 combines with J gene TRBJ2-3; 10 bases are a match to TRBD2. Germline V gene lookup returns CDR1 SGHVS and CDR2 FQNEAQ. V was pared by 5 bases and J by 0 bases, with 5 bases of the junction left unmatched. The CDR3 is 16 amino acids. Here the CDR3 reads CASSLLTSGSTDTQYF. For the CDR3, the DNA is TGTGCCAGCAGCCTATTGACTAGCGGGAGCACAGATACGCAGTATTTT.

This clonotype has a count of ten or more. V and J are TRBV7-6 and TRBJ2-1; TRBD2 agrees at 10 bases. The CDR3 covers 14 residues. The J segment lost 10 bases and the V segment lost 3 bases, leaving 6 bases of the junction unmatched. Germline V lookup: CDR1 SGHVS, CDR2 FNYEAQ. Written as DNA, the CDR3 is TGTGCCAGCAGCTTCCTAGCGGGGGCGAGAGAGCAGTTCTTC. Encoded protein: CASSFLAGAREQFF.

The chain is built from TRBV7-2 and TRBJ2-2; unclear D gene. The CDR3 is 14 residues long. CDR1 and CDR2 from the germline V gene are SGHTA and FQGNSA. V lost 5 bases and J lost 6, with 13 bases in between. CDR3 coding DNA: TGTGCCAGCAGCCCGCGTTTTGGTGCCGGGGAGCTGTTTTTT. Translated, it gives CASSPRFGAGELFF.

This clonotype was found a few times. The chain combines TRBV5-1 with TRBJ1-2; maybe TRBD1 (5 bases). V was shortened by 0 bases and J by 3 bases, with 9 bases between the two germline ends. The CDR3 runs to 14 residues. The germline V gene encodes CDR1 SGHRS and CDR2 YFSETQ. This chain's CDR3 is CASSLGQYDYGYTF. CDR3 sequence (DNA): TGCGCCAGCAGCTTGGGACAGTACGACTATGGCTACACCTTC.

This clonotype was picked up a small number of times. V gene TRBV7-9 combines with J gene TRBJ2-3; D is perhaps TRBD2 (5 bases). This CDR3 is 16 amino acids long. Trimming stripped 5 bases from V and 2 bases from J, with 17 bases between. Germline V gene sequence: CDR1 SEHNR, CDR2 FQNEAQ (reference sequence). In DNA, the CDR3 is TGTGCCAGCAGCCCCGAACGTGCGGGCTTCACAGATACGCAGTATTTT. Translating gives CASSPERAGFTDTQYF.

In this sample, this clonotype turned up a few times. CDR3 sequence: CASSPFSGSPSYNEQFF. CDR3 sequence (DNA): TGTGCCAGCAGTCCCTTTAGCGGGAGTCCCTCCTACAATGAGCAGTTCTTC. The V call is TRBV12-3 or TRBV12-4, the J call TRBJ2-1; 9 positions match TRBD2. This CDR3 has 17 amino acids. The V gene end was trimmed by 5 bases and the J gene end by 0 bases; junction bases not matched to a gene: 8.

This clonotype has more than one count but fewer than ten. Sequence at one end of the junction differs from germline and may be a read error. The genes are TRBV11-2 and TRBJ1-5; possibly TRBD1 for D (6 bases). CDR1 SGHAT and CDR2 FQNNGV come from the germline V gene. The CDR3 length is 13 residues. The CDR3 bases are TGTGCCAGCAGCTTATCATGGGGGGGCCGCAGGAATTTT. It is translated as CASSLSWGGRRNF.

This clonotype was recorded a few times. Compared with germline, one end of the junction differs, possibly owing to a read error. The gene calls are TRBV4-2 and TRBJ2-7, with 12 bases fitting TRBD2. Germline V gene data show CDR1 as LGHNA and CDR2 as YNFKEQ. This CDR3 region has 13 residues. The chain's CDR3 is CASSQELAGGIHF. For the CDR3, the DNA is TGTGCCAGCAGCCAAGAGCTAGCGGGAGGGATCCACTTC.

The rearrangement joins TRBV6-6 to TRBJ2-1; 16 bases line up with TRBD2. The V gene end was trimmed by 8 bases and the J gene end by 1 base; junction bases not matched to a gene: 11. CDR1 is MNHNY and CDR2 is SVGAGI in the germline V gene (reference sequence). This CDR3 spans 19 amino acids. The CDR3 protein is CASLGLGLAGGASYNEQFF. CDR3 nucleotide sequence: TGTGCCAGCCTCGGGTTGGGACTAGCGGGGGGGGCGTCCTACAATGAGCAGTTCTTC.